These 14 T cell receptor beta chains share one sample of origin, sequenced in a study of blood T cell repertoires in COVID-19. Data came from immunoSEQ multiplex PCR; TCRdb stores just in-frame clones and leaves some out. This sample has a few hundred thousand clones, with 82% found just once. Specimen: peripheral blood. Receptor source: a woman aged 18 to 35 with acute or convalescent COVID-19.

This clone turned up a few times. This chain joins TRBV3-1 (or the pseudogene TRBV3-2) and TRBJ1-1; possible D gene TRBD1, 5 bases. V lost 1 base to trimming and J lost 3 bases, with 12 bases between them. CDR1 and CDR2 (germline): LGHDT, YNNKEL (reference sequence). The CDR3 runs 15 residues. The CDR3 nucleotides read TGTGCCAGCAGCCAAGCGTCGGCCAGGGACACTGAAGCTTTCTTT. It codes for CASSQASARDTEAFF.

This chain connects TRBV2 to TRBJ2-5; 7 nucleotides agree with TRBD1. The germline V gene encodes CDR1 SNHLY and CDR2 FYNNEI. V trimming: 10 bases; J trimming: 2 bases; junction bases outside the gene matches: 4. The CDR3 runs to 12 residues. DNA for the CDR3: TGTGCCATAGACAGGGTACAAGAGACCCAGTACTTC. As protein: CAIDRVQETQYF.

V gene TRBV19 combines with J gene TRBJ2-5, with TRBD1 matching 9 bases. From germline, CDR1 is LNHDA and CDR2 SQIVND (reference sequence). V lost 3 bases, J lost 0 bases, and 2 bases stayed unmatched. There are 15 residues in the CDR3. The DNA for the CDR3 is TGTGCCAGTAGTATTGACAGGGGGTACCAAGAGACCCAGTACTTC. Its protein product is CASSIDRGYQETQYF.

This chain uses TRBV27 with TRBJ1-1, with 10 nucleotides matching TRBD1. V lost 4 bases to trimming and J lost 4 bases; unmatched junction nucleotides: 0. From germline, CDR1 is MNHEY and CDR2 SMNVEV (reference sequence). This CDR3 has 13 amino acids. Here the CDR3 reads CASSWTGGTEAFF. As DNA, the CDR3 is TGTGCCAGCAGTTGGACAGGGGGCACTGAAGCTTTCTTT.

This chain joins TRBV7-2 and TRBJ1-2; 8 nucleotides match TRBD1. From germline, CDR1 is SGHTA and CDR2 FQGNSA. The length of the CDR3 is 15 residues. J gave up 5 bases and V 7 bases, and 12 bases lay outside the gene matches. CDR3 loop: CASTLDRGGPYGYTF. The CDR3, as DNA: TGTGCCAGCACCCTCGACAGGGGCGGACCATATGGCTACACCTTC.

This rearrangement joins TRBV28 to TRBJ1-2; D is uncertain. Trimming removed 0 bases at V and 6 bases at J, with 5 bases between. The germline gives CDR1 MDHEN, CDR2 SYDVKM. This CDR3 comprises 12 residues. CDR3 bases: TGTGCCAGCAGTTTATGGGTAGATGGCTACACCTTC. Protein sequence: CASSLWVDGYTF.

The chain uses TRBV7-9 and TRBJ2-1, with a weak D call TRBD2 (6 bases). Germline-derived CDR1 and CDR2 are SEHNR and FQNEAQ (reference sequence). The length of the CDR3 is 13 residues. V lost 5 bases, J lost 6 bases, and 11 bases lay in between. The CDR3 DNA is TGTGCCAGCAGCCTCCGGGACTCCAATGAGCAGTTCTTC. This encodes CASSLRDSNEQFF.

J is TRBJ2-1 and V is TRBV7-2, with unresolved D. CDR3 length: 11 amino acids. V lost 5 bases to trimming and J lost 4 bases, with 3 bases between them. Germline values: CDR1 SGHTA, CDR2 FQGNSA. CDR3 residues: CASSAYNEQFF. CDR3 nucleotide sequence: TGTGCCAGCAGCGCGTACAATGAGCAGTTCTTC.

The chain recombines TRBV6-2 or TRBV6-3 with TRBJ1-3; D is unclear. Deletions cut 6 bases from V and 1 base from J, with 10 bases between. CDR3 length: 14 amino acids. CDR1 is MNHEY and CDR2 is SVGEGT in the germline V gene. CDR3 region: CASSPAGSGNTIYF. DNA for the CDR3: TGTGCCAGCAGCCCCGCGGGGTCTGGAAACACCATATATTTT.

This sequence joins TRBV4-1 and TRBJ2-5; D may be TRBD2 (5 bases). The CDR3 runs 17 residues. Germline V gene data show CDR1 as MGHRA and CDR2 as YSYEKL. Between the trimmed V and J ends, which lost 0 bases and 4 bases, there was a span of 18 bases. Here the CDR3 reads CASSQDPIGETGETQYF. In DNA, the CDR3 is TGCGCCAGCAGCCAAGATCCGATCGGGGAGACGGGAGAGACCCAGTACTTC.

This clone has only a few counts. J is TRBJ1-6 and V is TRBV9; 7 positions match TRBD1. CDR1 is SGDLS and CDR2 is YYNGEE in the germline V gene. The V and J ends lost 2 bases and 7 bases, in that order; junction bases with no gene match: 6. CDR3 size: 15 residues. The CDR3 loop is CASSVRQGGNSPLHF. The CDR3, as DNA: TGTGCCAGCAGCGTGAGACAGGGAGGAAATTCACCCCTCCACTTT.

The rearrangement links TRBV5-6 to TRBJ2-3; TRBD2 matches at 16 bases. Losses at the gene ends were 4 bases for V and 2 bases for J; bases not matched to a gene: 7. The CDR3 loop spans 18 amino acids. Germline V lookup: CDR1 SGHDT, CDR2 YYEEEE. For the CDR3, the DNA is TGTGCCAGCAGCCCTGGGACTAGCGGGAGGGGGCCCACAGATACGCAGTATTTT. Translation gives CASSPGTSGRGPTDTQYF.

This clone was seen once. The chain joins TRBV27 to TRBJ2-7; D might be TRBD1 (6 bases). CDR1 and CDR2 (germline): MNHEY, SMNVEV (reference sequence). V lost 5 bases and J 3 bases, leaving 14 bases between the germline ends. The CDR3 covers 14 residues. CDR3 region: CASSPRDTIYEQYF. The CDR3 DNA follows: TGTGCCAGCAGTCCCCGGGACACAATCTACGAGCAGTACTTC.

The rearrangement uses TRBV29-1 and TRBJ2-2; no definite D call. The V gene's germline CDR1 is SQVTM and CDR2 ANQGSEA. With 5 bases removed from V and 0 bases from J, the gap between germline ends came to 10 bases. CDR3 length: 14 residues. In nucleotides, the CDR3 is TGCAGCGTTATAACATATTCGAACACCGGGGAGCTGTTTTTT. Amino acid sequence: CSVITYSNTGELFF.